The source of this T cell receptor beta chain is a study of beta chain features in type 1 diabetes. Turning to the study itself: Across every sample, 85 million to 120 million sorted cells were examined in total. Notes on the study in general: Junctions at VDJ sites from type 1 diabetes patients had fewer insertions and more deletions. Patients and controls would share equally any PCR tilt toward shorter templates. TCRB CDR3s were moderately but significantly shorter in Type 1 diabetes patients in all four CD4+ subsets.

It was via CD45RO/CCR7/CD25/CD127/CD95/CD27 that CD4+ naive, central memory, regulatory and stem cell-like memory cells were sorted. The entirety of the isolated RNA underwent reverse transcription, so expressed TCRB transcripts were sequenced. Sequencing used immunoSEQ multiplex PCR; TCRdb keeps in-frame clones, though not all of them. The data contain roughly 150,000 clones, roughly 59% of them seen just once; the ten biggest clones take up about 0.1%. In its sample, this clone was seen once. The antigen remains undetermined. CDR1 and CDR2 from the germline V gene are SGHDT and YYEEEE. The CDR3 covers 16 residues. The V segment lost 4 bases and the J segment 4 bases; nucleotides outside the gene matches: 11.

The origin of this receptor is a man aged 25-40 years with type 1 diabetes. The chain combines TRBV5-6 with TRBJ2-5, with 9 bases that match TRBD1. Sequenced: naive CD4+ T cells from blood. The CDR3 DNA reads as TGTGCCAGCAGCACTGCCGGGACAGGGTATCGAGAGACCCAGTACTTC. The encoded protein is CASSTAGTGYRETQYF. The full variable domain, with the rest looked up from reference TRBV5-6 and TRBJ2-5, is DAGVTQSPTHLIKTRGQQVTLRCSPKSGHDTVSWYQQALGQGPQFIFQYYEEEERQRGNFPDRFSGHQFPNYSSELNVNALLLGDSALYLCASSTAGTGYRETQYFGPGTRLLVL.